Listed here are 20 T cell receptor beta chains from one sample, sequenced in a study of T cell repertoires in ileal Crohn's disease. Time point given: neoterminal ileum biopsy at postoperative endoscopy, about 6 months after surgery. Repertoires were generated with immunoSEQ multiplex PCR, while TCRdb's copy carries only in-frame clones and drops some. The profile shows about 62,000 clones, less than 90% of them singletons. Specimen: ileal tissue. Receptor source: an adult with Crohn's disease.

The chain carries TRBV15 and TRBJ2-3; 9 bases are shared with TRBD1. The CDR3 runs to 15 residues. Germline-derived CDR1 and CDR2 are LNHNV and YYDKDF (reference sequence). V dropped 3 bases and J dropped 3; count of bases not matched to a gene: 4. The chain's CDR3 is CATSSRQGVTDTQYF. In DNA form, the CDR3 reads TGTGCCACCAGCAGCCGACAGGGGGTTACAGATACGCAGTATTTT.

V gene TRBV19 combines with J gene TRBJ2-7; 9 nucleotides line up with TRBD1. This CDR3 has 16 amino acids. Germline CDR1 is LNHDA and CDR2 is SQIVND (reference sequence). Germline trimming cut 3 bases from V and 3 bases from J; bases unmatched to any gene: 9. CDR3 loop: CASSIITGTGNYEQYF. DNA of the CDR3: TGTGCCAGTAGTATCATCACCGGGACAGGGAACTACGAGCAGTACTTC.

V is TRBV27 and J is TRBJ2-7, with 10 bases fitting TRBD1. The junction had 6 bases not matched to a gene; V was cut back by 2 bases and J by 2 bases. This CDR3 contains 16 residues. Germline V CDR1 and CDR2: MNHEY, SMNVEV (reference sequence). CDR3 region: CASSLDRDRGTYEQYF. The CDR3 DNA follows: TGTGCCAGCAGTTTAGACCGGGACAGGGGAACCTACGAGCAGTACTTC.

This chain uses TRBV2 with TRBJ1-2; 7 nucleotides align to TRBD1. V dropped 6 bases and J dropped 9; count of bases not matched to a gene: 10. This CDR3 region has 13 residues. The germline gives CDR1 SNHLY, CDR2 FYNNEI. The CDR3 DNA follows: TGTGCCAGCAGCGGCCGACAGGGTAGGAGCTACACCTTC. Protein sequence: CASSGRQGRSYTF.

The chain carries TRBV11-2 and TRBJ2-7; 7 bases are a match to TRBD1. The V segment lost 8 bases and the J segment 6 bases; nucleotides outside the gene matches: 7. There are 12 residues in the CDR3. Germline CDR1 SGHAT, CDR2 FQNNGV. The CDR3 loop reads CASGEQGLEQYF. The CDR3 nucleotides read TGTGCCAGCGGAGAACAGGGGCTCGAGCAGTACTTC.

This chain uses TRBV19 with TRBJ1-2, with 8 nucleotides matching TRBD1. With V trimmed by 5 bases and J by 6 bases, 8 bases remained unmatched. From germline, CDR1 is LNHDA and CDR2 SQIVND (reference sequence). This CDR3 has 14 amino acids. The CDR3 here is CASSEAGRGHGYTF. The CDR3 DNA reads TGTGCCAGTAGTGAAGCGGGCAGGGGGCATGGCTACACCTTC. The variable domain in full, completed from reference TRBV19 and TRBJ1-2, reads DGGITQSPKYLFRKEGQNVTLSCEQNLNHDAMYWYRQDPGQGLRLIYYSQIVNDFQKGDIAEGYSVSREKKESFPLTVTSAQKNPTAFYLCASSEAGRGHGYTFGSGTRLTVV.

The chain is built from TRBV10-1 and TRBJ2-6, with D perhaps TRBD2 (5 bases). The CDR3 loop spans 17 amino acids. Germline assignment: CDR1 WNHNN and CDR2 SYGVQD (reference sequence). V was cut by 3 bases and J by 2 bases, with 14 bases left in between. CDR3 protein: CASSEWPGFAGANVLTF. CDR3 nucleotides: TGCGCCAGCAGTGAATGGCCGGGGTTTGCTGGGGCCAACGTCCTGACTTTC.

The chain has TRBV14 and TRBJ1-2, with a possible D match to TRBD1 (5 bases). CDR1 is SGHDN, CDR2 FVKESK, per germline. V was clipped by 0 bases and J by 1 base, with 15 bases between them. CDR3 length: 17 residues. For the CDR3, the DNA is TGTGCCAGCAGCCAAGATCTCGCGACAGCTGTTAACTATGGCTACACCTTC. As protein: CASSQDLATAVNYGYTF.

The chain uses TRBV7-2 and TRBJ2-3; TRBD2 matches 11 bases. With 3 bases clipped from V and 7 bases from J, the junction kept 6 bases outside the gene matches. The CDR3 sequence is 15 residues long. Germline lookup yields CDR1 SGHTA and CDR2 FQGNSA. CDR3 in DNA: TGTGCCAGCAGCTTGACTAGCGGGGTGATGAATACGCAGTATTTT. Its protein product is CASSLTSGVMNTQYF.

The chain carries TRBV6-5 and TRBJ1-1; D gene ambiguous. The CDR3 spans 13 residues. CDR1 is MNHEY and CDR2 is SVGAGI in the germline V gene. With 7 bases removed from V and 1 base from J, the gap between germline ends came to 10 bases. Here the CDR3 reads CASISAKNTEAFF. For the CDR3, the DNA is TGTGCCAGCATCTCCGCGAAGAACACTGAAGCTTTCTTT.

The rearrangement links TRBV19 to TRBJ1-4, with D uncertain. This CDR3 is 14 amino acids long. The germline V gene encodes CDR1 LNHDA and CDR2 SQIVND (reference sequence). V lost 7 bases, J lost 5 bases, and 14 bases lay in between. Written as DNA, the CDR3 is TGTGCCAGTAATGAGCCCGGGAGAAATGAAAAACTGTTTTTT. This gives the protein CASNEPGRNEKLFF.

V and J are TRBV27 and TRBJ2-6; no definite D call. Trimming removed 5 bases from V and 0 bases from J, with 17 bases in between. The CDR3 loop spans 18 amino acids. The germline V gene has CDR1 MNHEY and CDR2 SMNVEV (reference sequence). CDR3 protein: CASSPRMEVYSGANVLTF. The CDR3 nucleotides read TGTGCCAGCAGTCCCAGGATGGAAGTGTACTCTGGGGCCAACGTCCTGACTTTC.

CDR3 DNA sequence: TGCGCCAGCAGCCAAGTCCCAGGCGGCTACACCTTC. It yields the protein CASSQVPGGYTF. The chain has TRBV4-3 and TRBJ1-2; D is uncertain. CDR1 and CDR2 (germline): LGHNA, YSLEER. Trimming stripped 1 base from V and 8 bases from J, with 8 bases between. The CDR3 has 12 amino acids.

The rearrangement links TRBV2 to TRBJ2-7, with a tentative D call TRBD1 (5 bases). This CDR3 is 14 amino acids long. CDR1 is SNHLY, CDR2 FYNNEI, per germline. V gave up 1 base and J gave up 6 bases, with 13 bases separating them. CDR3 protein: CASSEGGPKTEQYV. CDR3 sequence (DNA): TGTGCCAGCAGTGAAGGGGGCCCCAAGACCGAGCAGTACGTC.

The chain uses TRBV11-3 and TRBJ2-1; 9 bases are shared with TRBD1. V trimming: 6 bases; J trimming: 4 bases; junction bases outside the gene matches: 7. The CDR3 is made up of 15 amino acids. CDR1 is SGHNT and CDR2 is YENEEA in the germline V gene. The CDR3 DNA follows: TGTGCCAGCAGTCACCGGGGACAGGGATACAATGAGCAGTTCTTC. Protein: CASSHRGQGYNEQFF.

This clone was observed a few times. The chain recombines TRBV6-5 with TRBJ2-1, with 7 bases aligning to TRBD1. The CDR3 sequence is 13 residues long. The ends lost 6 bases at V and 4 bases at J; junction bases unmatched: 3. Germline CDR1 MNHEY, CDR2 SVGAGI. CDR3 in DNA: TGTGCCAGCAGGCAGACAGGGTACAATGAGCAGTTCTTC. Its protein is CASRQTGYNEQFF.

The genes are TRBV5-1 and TRBJ2-2, with D possibly being TRBD2 (5 bases). The CDR3 is 15 residues long. V gave up 6 bases and J gave up 2 bases, with 14 bases separating them. Germline V lookup: CDR1 SGHRS, CDR2 YFSETQ. CDR3 coding DNA: TGCGCCAGCACCGCTCAACTAGTTAACACCGGGGAGCTGTTTTTT. Protein sequence: CASTAQLVNTGELFF.

The chain has TRBV7-3 and TRBJ2-1; 8 nucleotides line up with TRBD2. The CDR3 covers 15 residues. Trimming at V came to 5 bases and at J to 0 bases, leaving 3 bases not matched to a gene. Per germline, CDR1 SGHTA and CDR2 FQGTGA. The CDR3 reads CASSPSGSSYNEQFF. CDR3 nucleotides: TGTGCCAGCAGCCCAAGCGGGAGCTCCTACAATGAGCAGTTCTTC.

The chain joins TRBV27 to TRBJ2-4; 12 bases fit TRBD2. V was clipped by 5 bases and J by 0 bases; unmatched bases: 2. This CDR3 has 16 residues. Germline V gene lookup returns CDR1 MNHEY and CDR2 SMNVEV (reference sequence). The CDR3 DNA reads TGTGCCAGCAGTGCGGGACTAGCGGGAGCCAAAAACATTCAGTACTTC. Its protein product is CASSAGLAGAKNIQYF.

This clone was recorded once. The rearrangement uses TRBV11-2 and TRBJ1-6; no clear D gene. V gave up 3 bases and J gave up 7 bases, with 13 bases separating them. The CDR3 covers 15 residues. Looked up from germline, CDR1 is SGHAT and CDR2 is FQNNGV. The CDR3 here is CASSFSEGWNSPLHF. The CDR3 coding sequence is TGTGCCAGCAGCTTCAGTGAGGGTTGGAATTCACCCCTCCACTTT.